This TCR beta chain was captured by sequencing in a study of T cell responses to AZD1222 COVID-19 vaccine (dated by TCRdb to 2020 to 2022). For the study in its entirety: Because spike-specific TCR depth and breadth did not differ between the two schedules, AZD1222 recipients who got a second dose at roughly 4 weeks were pooled with those who got a second dose at roughly 12 weeks. TCR sequencing covered 230 to 250 trial participants: 200 to 220 given two doses of AZD1222 and 26 given two doses of MenACWY control vaccine. Trial participants were enrolled into age subgroups of 18-55, 56-69 and 70-plus years, which contained about 160, 30 and 59 TCR-sequenced participants, respectively. Overall results and qualifications from the work: Conclusions about previously exposed vaccinees were limited because only five to seven AZD1222 recipients were SARS-CoV-2 seropositive at baseline. Because no day 14 peak-response samples were available, repertoires were characterized only after the peak T cell response. In the small 56-69-year group, the increase in depth fell short of significance, most likely because of low power. Most participants were white British and females outnumbered males, and the authors suggested that clonal diversity may have been underestimated. The vaccine-associated CD4 TCRs covered the entire spike protein, and the dominant responses fell in regions 160-218 and 743-854. A significant rise in spike-specific TCR breadth and depth was observed after two AZD1222 doses relative to day 0 and relative to MenACWY recipients. Reportedly, almost half of the unique spike-specific TCRs recognized epitopes lying outside the regions that are mutated in the B.1.351 and B.1.1.7 variants.

As concerns this clone: Its binding antigen is unknown. No qualities accompany the bases; no much larger clone lies one base away.

The time point label of this sample denotes: baseline before first vaccination. Vaccinee samples were obtained from the UK trials COV001 and COV002, which included a single-blind randomized controlled phase 2/3 trial of AZD1222 (ChAdOx1 nCoV-19) in healthy adults. Trial participant PBMC samples were collected at day 0 and day 28 after the second dose for TCRbeta chain sequencing. The CDR3 regions of human TCRbeta chains were analyzed by immunosequencing. As for the original processing: Repertoire TCRs were matched against a reference library of SARS-CoV-2-specific TCRs generated with the MIRA antigen-specificity platform. Breadth was defined as the fraction of unique TCRs that were SARS-CoV-2-associated, and depth was defined as the fraction of total T cells that were SARS-CoV-2-associated. Using the MIRA data, each spike-specific TCR was mapped to the spike region that the TCR reacts to and placed in a CD4 or CD8 class. Log10-transformed breadth and depth values were compared by one-way ANOVA with Sidak's multiple comparisons tests. The source is immuneACCESS, and TCRdb retained only in-frame sequences with V and J called. Part of the clones is not carried over; for the studies checked, unresolved V genes explain less than half of this, and the remainder is unexplained. Clonal size and the V and J genes are those of that table, whereas D and trimming came from the DNA. Within this sample are 55,000 to 90,000 clones, with 84% of them counted one time only. Clones ranked in the top ten supply about a tenth of the sample.

The germline V and J ends show losses of 1 base and 0 bases respectively, and no gene match explains 1 base of the junction. The germline V gene provides CDR1 SGHTA and CDR2 FQGNSA. The CDR3 spans 16 residues, from the cysteine through the phenylalanine. Only the CDR3 part of the read is kept: 48 bases, read in frame from the first base. The sequence came from an adult in good health. The material sequenced was peripheral blood, taken on day 0 of AZD1222 vaccination. The chain is encoded by TRBV7-2 joined to TRBJ2-3, and TRBD1 aligns with 10 junction nucleotides. The DNA sequence is as follows: TGTGCCAGCAGCTTAGTGGGACAGGGGAGCACAGATACGCAGTATTTT. This translates into CASSLVGQGSTDTQYF.